The rows below give T cell receptor beta chains drawn from one sample of a study of neoadjuvant anti-PD-1 for oral cavity cancer. This table comes from immunoSEQ multiplex PCR, and its TCRdb copy is limited to in-frame clones, with some not included. The repertoire includes fewer than 90,000 clones, about 85% of them detected once, and less than 4% sits in the top ten. Specimen: PBMCs, collected after nivolumab (anti-PD-1) treatment. These receptors were collected from a person aged 35-79 years with oral cavity squamous cell carcinoma. Both conserved end residues are part of each CDR3. Fields, in order: V gene, J gene, clone size, D gene, CDR3 DNA, CDR3 protein. D genes are given only for firm matches. For some rows the clone size is stated as once, few or many, or as a class when expanded; others skip it.

TRBV6-1	TRBJ2-3	.	.	TGTGCCAGCGTACTCGGGATAAGGGGGGATACGCAGTATTTT	CASVLGIRGDTQYF
TRBV30	TRBJ1-1	.	.	TGTGCCTGGAGTGCTTTGCGTGAAGCTTTCTTT	CAWSALREAFF
TRBV19	TRBJ2-7	few	TRBD1	TGTGCCAGTAGTATTGAGGCGACAGGGGGCTCCTACGAGCAGTACTTC	CASSIEATGGSYEQYF
TRBV6-4	TRBJ2-1	once	TRBD2	TGTGCCAGCAGTACCTCTAGCGGGAGGGCCGATGAGCAGTTCTTC	CASSTSSGRADEQFF
TRBV4-1	TRBJ1-1	.	TRBD1	TGCGCCAGCAGCCATCCGGAAGACAGGGGCAACACTGAAGCTTTCTTT	CASSHPEDRGNTEAFF
TRBV30	TRBJ1-1	.	TRBD1	TGTGCCTGGAGAGACAGGGTCGCCACTGAAGCTTTCTTT	CAWRDRVATEAFF
TRBV7-2	TRBJ2-2	once	TRBD1	TGTGCCAGCAGCTCCTACCACAGGGGATCCACCGGGGAGCTGTTTTTT	CASSSYHRGSTGELFF
TRBV2	TRBJ2-1	.	TRBD2	TGTGCCAGCAGTGATCCAGGAAGTAGCGGGAGGCCTTACAATGAGCAGTTCTTC	CASSDPGSSGRPYNEQFF
TRBV10-3	TRBJ2-1	.	TRBD2	TGTGCCATCAGCCCTCTTGGACTAGCGGGTGATGAGCAGTTCTTC	CAISPLGLAGDEQFF
TRBV7-2	TRBJ2-1	.	.	TGTGCCAGCAGCTTTAGAGGCGGCCTCTCGAGCAATGAGCAGTTCTTC	CASSFRGGLSSNEQFF
TRBV27	TRBJ2-1	.	.	TGTGCCAGCAGTTCCAACTACGGGGGGCCGGGGGAGCAGTTCTTC	CASSSNYGGPGEQFF
TRBV30	TRBJ1-5	.	.	TGTGCCTGGAGTGTCCAAGGGGCAAGTCAGCCCCAGCATTTT	CAWSVQGASQPQHF
TRBV6-1	TRBJ1-2	few	TRBD1	TGTGCCAGCAGTACCGGGACCCAGGGGGGCTATGGCTACACCTTC	CASSTGTQGGYGYTF
TRBV5-1	TRBJ2-7	.	.	TGCGCCAGCAGCTTGCAGGGCGAGCAGTACTTC	CASSLQGEQYF
TRBV6-6	TRBJ2-7	few	.	TGTGCCAGCAGTGGCGTAACTGTCTCCCCCTACGAGCAGTACTTC	CASSGVTVSPYEQYF
TRBV6-1	TRBJ2-3	few	.	TGTGCCAGCAGTGAGGCGTATTCGAGCACAGATACGCAGTATTTT	CASSEAYSSTDTQYF
TRBV2	TRBJ1-4	once	TRBD1	TGTGCCAGCAGTTACGGACAGGGTAATGAAAAACTGTTTTTT	CASSYGQGNEKLFF
TRBV28	TRBJ2-7	.	TRBD2	TGTGCCAGCAGTCTACCGGATAGCGGGTTGTACGAGCAGTACTTC	CASSLPDSGLYEQYF
TRBV29-1	TRBJ1-5	many	.	TGCAGCGTTGAAACCGGCAGGGACCAGCCCCAGCATTTT	CSVETGRDQPQHF
TRBV5-5	TRBJ2-7	.	TRBD1	TGTGCCAGCACCACGGGACAGACGGGAGAGCAGTACTTC	CASTTGQTGEQYF
TRBV27	TRBJ2-7	.	TRBD1	TGTGCCAGCAGTTCCGACAGGGGGCCGGGCGAGCAGTACTTC	CASSSDRGPGEQYF
TRBV4-1	TRBJ2-3	few	TRBD2	TGCGCCAGCAGCCAAGATCGAACTAGCGGGGTAGATACGCAGTATTTT	CASSQDRTSGVDTQYF
TRBV7-8	TRBJ2-7	.	.	TGTGCCAGCAGCTACCGGGGGACAGAAACCTACGAGCAGTACTTC	CASSYRGTETYEQYF
TRBV9	TRBJ2-2	.	TRBD1	TGTGCCAGCAGCGCCGACAGGGGTTGGGGAACCGGGGAGCTGTTTTTT	CASSADRGWGTGELFF
TRBV30	TRBJ2-1	.	TRBD1	TGTGCCTGGGGAAGGGGGCCATCCTACAATGAGCAGTTCTTC	CAWGRGPSYNEQFF
TRBV6-1	TRBJ1-5	.	.	TGTGCCAGCAGTGACCCGCAGCCCCAGCATTTT	CASSDPQPQHF
TRBV6-1	TRBJ2-7	.	.	TGTGCCAGCAGTGAAGACGGGGCCTACGAGCAGTACTTC	CASSEDGAYEQYF
TRBV6-5	TRBJ1-5	few	.	TGTGCCAGCAGTTCGAAGGGGCAGCCCCAGCATTTT	CASSSKGQPQHF
TRBV9	TRBJ2-3	.	TRBD2	TGTGCCAGCAGCGTAGAACTAGCGGGAGGGTACACAGATACGCAGTATTTT	CASSVELAGGYTDTQYF
TRBV5-1	TRBJ2-5	few	.	TGCGCCAGCAGCTTCCAAGAGACCCAGTACTTC	CASSFQETQYF
TRBV4-1	TRBJ1-5	.	.	TGCGCCAGCAGCCTCCGGACACTAGATCAGCCCCAGCATTTT	CASSLRTLDQPQHF
TRBV6-5	TRBJ2-1	.	TRBD2	TGTGCCAGCAGTTTGAGGGGAGGACTAGCGGGAGATGAGCAGTTCTTC	CASSLRGGLAGDEQFF
TRBV28	TRBJ1-5	few	.	TGTGCCAGCAGATCCTCTGGAGGGGATAATCAGCCCCAGCATTTT	CASRSSGGDNQPQHF
TRBV19	TRBJ2-3	.	TRBD1	TGTGCCAGTAGTGCCTGGACAGGGGGCCTTACAGATACGCAGTATTTT	CASSAWTGGLTDTQYF